These 23 T cell receptor beta chains were all obtained from the same sample, sequenced in a study of PD-1 blockade in mismatch repair-deficient tumors. Method: immunoSEQ multiplex PCR; TCRdb's copy keeps in-frame clones and lacks some. Of 70,000 to 95,000 clones listed, roughly 80% are singletons. The material sequenced was peripheral blood, taken 44 weeks after starting pembrolizumab. These receptor sequences come from an adult with mismatch repair-deficient cancer.

The V gene is TRBV6-6, the J gene TRBJ1-2, with D hard to call. The CDR3 has 11 amino acids. The V end lost 6 bases, the J end lost 0 bases, and 2 bases lay between the germline ends. Germline-derived CDR1 and CDR2 are MNHNY and SVGAGI (reference sequence). The CDR3 reads CASRTNYGYTF. CDR3 bases: TGTGCCAGCAGGACTAACTATGGCTACACCTTC.

The rearrangement uses TRBV5-1 and TRBJ2-1; 8 bases match TRBD1. The CDR3 contains 15 residues. J was trimmed by 2 bases and V by 4 bases; bases with no gene match: 5. CDR1 and CDR2 (germline): SGHRS, YFSETQ. CDR3 in amino acids: CASSPRTGTYNEQFF. The CDR3, as DNA: TGCGCCAGCAGCCCGAGGACAGGGACCTACAATGAGCAGTTCTTC.

This clone was picked up a small number of times. The chain recombines TRBV28 with TRBJ2-2; D ambiguous. V lost 2 bases to trimming and J lost 2 bases, with 9 bases between them. From germline, CDR1 is MDHEN and CDR2 SYDVKM. The CDR3 loop spans 15 amino acids. CDR3 loop: CASSLPRLNTGELFF. The CDR3 coding sequence is TGTGCCAGCAGTTTACCTCGACTTAACACCGGGGAGCTGTTTTTT.

The chain carries TRBV15 and TRBJ1-3; D not resolved. CDR3 size: 13 residues. Between the trimmed V and J ends, which lost 0 bases and 2 bases, there was a span of 2 bases. Per the germline V gene, CDR1 is LNHNV and CDR2 is YYDKDF (reference sequence). The CDR3 bases are TGTGCCACCAGCAGAGAAGCTGGAAACACCATATATTTT. Protein sequence: CATSREAGNTIYF.

This rearrangement joins TRBV7-3 to TRBJ2-1; D might be TRBD1 or TRBD2, each matching 5 bases. Germline V gene lookup returns CDR1 SGHTA and CDR2 FQGTGA. The CDR3 spans 14 residues. The V end lost 2 bases, the J end lost 8 bases, and 13 bases lay between the germline ends. For the CDR3, the DNA is TGTGCCAGCAGCTTACTAGCAGGGTCGGATGAGCAGTTCTTC. Translation: CASSLLAGSDEQFF.

The chain uses TRBV6-5 and TRBJ1-1; weak D call: TRBD1 (6 bases). The CDR3 is 16 amino acids. The ends were cut back, 0 bases at V and 3 bases at J, with 14 bases in the middle. Germline CDR1 and CDR2: MNHEY and SVGAGI. The CDR3 here is CASSYSNPGEHTEAFF. CDR3 nucleotide sequence: TGTGCCAGCAGTTACTCGAACCCAGGGGAACACACTGAAGCTTTCTTT.

The gene calls are TRBV29-1 and TRBJ1-5, with D possibly being TRBD1 (5 bases). CDR1 and CDR2 (germline): SQVTM, ANQGSEA. The CDR3 has 13 amino acids. V dropped 4 bases and J dropped 3 bases, with 10 bases sitting between them. The CDR3 DNA is TGCAGCGTTGCCCAGGGCTCCAATCAGCCCCAGCATTTT. Translation: CSVAQGSNQPQHF.

This clone was seen only a few times. This sequence joins TRBV10-2 and TRBJ1-4; D gene unclear. Germline CDR1 and CDR2: WSHSY and SAAADI. The CDR3 contains 13 residues. The germline V and J ends were trimmed by 1 base and 10 bases, with 10 bases remaining between them. The CDR3 DNA follows: TGCGCCAGCAGTGAGTTAGCGATAGGAAAACTGTTTTTT. Translating gives CASSELAIGKLFF.

The chain is built from TRBV30 and TRBJ1-1; perhaps TRBD1 as D (5 bases). Germline V lookup: CDR1 GTSNPN, CDR2 SVGIG (reference sequence). This CDR3 is built from 11 residues. The germline V and J ends were trimmed by 0 bases and 13 bases, with 12 bases remaining between them. The CDR3 DNA follows: TGTGCCTGGAGTGTAGGAGGGGCGGGTTTCTTT. As protein: CAWSVGGAGFF.

The chain carries TRBV2 and TRBJ1-1, with D perhaps TRBD1 (6 bases). This CDR3 is built from 13 residues. The V gene's germline CDR1 is SNHLY and CDR2 FYNNEI. V lost 7 bases and J lost 5, with 14 bases in between. In DNA, the CDR3 is TGTGCCAGCAAATGGCAAAGGGGGACTGAAGCTTTCTTT. Protein product: CASKWQRGTEAFF.

The CDR3 spells CASSLNTANYGYTF. The CDR3 DNA reads TGTGCCAGCAGCTTAAACACCGCTAACTATGGCTACACCTTC. The genes are TRBV7-2 and TRBJ1-2; D unclear. V lost 2 bases, J lost 0 bases, and 7 bases lay in between. This CDR3 spans 14 amino acids. Germline lookup yields CDR1 SGHTA and CDR2 FQGNSA. Drawing the rest from reference TRBV7-2 and TRBJ1-2, the complete variable domain is GAGVSQSPSNKVTEKGKDVELRCDPISGHTALYWYRQSLGQGLEFLIYFQGNSAPDKSGLPSDRFSAERTGGSVSTLTIQRTQQEDSAVYLCASSLNTANYGYTFGSGTRLTVV.

This clone was found once. The CDR3 sequence: CASSYSDVDRLFF. The CDR3 DNA reads as TGTGCCAGCAGTTACTCGGATGTGGACAGGCTGTTTTTT. The gene calls are TRBV6-5 and TRBJ1-4, with 7 bases aligning to TRBD1. Germline assignment: CDR1 MNHEY and CDR2 SVGAGI. The CDR3 loop spans 13 amino acids. V lost 0 bases, J lost 14 bases, and 6 bases stayed unmatched.

This chain joins TRBV5-8 and TRBJ2-3; D ambiguous. V gave up 4 bases and J gave up 2 bases, with 11 bases separating them. CDR1 SGHTS and CDR2 YDEGEE come from the germline V gene. The CDR3 length is 14 residues. The CDR3 sequence is CASSQYRTTDTQYF. CDR3 nucleotide sequence: TGTGCCAGCAGCCAATACCGGACCACAGATACGCAGTATTTT.

The V call is TRBV9, the J call TRBJ1-3; TRBD1 matches 7 bases. From germline, CDR1 is SGDLS and CDR2 YYNGEE. V was clipped by 3 bases and J by 0 bases; unmatched bases: 3. This CDR3 comprises 15 residues. In DNA, the CDR3 is TGTGCCAGCAGCGCGAGGGACAGCTCTGGAAACACCATATATTTT. Its protein product is CASSARDSSGNTIYF.

The rearrangement joins TRBV2 to TRBJ2-1; TRBD2 aligns across 7 bases. This CDR3 has 15 residues. V lost 6 bases, J lost 0 bases, and 5 bases stayed unmatched. Germline V lookup: CDR1 SNHLY, CDR2 FYNNEI. The CDR3 spells CASRLGGSSYNEQFF. The CDR3 nucleotides are TGTGCCAGCAGACTGGGAGGGAGCTCCTACAATGAGCAGTTCTTC.

The chain is built from TRBV7-9 and TRBJ2-7; D gene uncertain. The CDR3 has 13 residues. Germline V gene lookup returns CDR1 SEHNR and CDR2 FQNEAQ (reference sequence). V was shortened by 1 base and J by 2 bases, with 6 bases between the two germline ends. In DNA form, the CDR3 reads TGTGCCAGCAGCTTAGGGATTCCCTACGAGCAGTACTTC. It yields the protein CASSLGIPYEQYF.

This clone was seen only once. V and J are TRBV27 and TRBJ2-2; 13 nucleotides match TRBD2. The length of the CDR3 is 17 residues. With V trimmed by 3 bases and J by 5 bases, 6 bases remained unmatched. Germline CDR1 MNHEY, CDR2 SMNVEV (reference sequence). In DNA form, the CDR3 reads TGTGCCAGCAGTTTCTTCGGGACTAGCGGGAATACCGGGGAGCTGTTTTTT. This gives the protein CASSFFGTSGNTGELFF.

The rearrangement joins TRBV13 to TRBJ2-5, with 14 bases aligning to TRBD2. The CDR3 is made up of 15 amino acids. Germline V gives CDR1 PRHDT, CDR2 FYEKMQ (reference sequence). V shed 5 bases and J 5 bases; nucleotides not matched to a gene: 4. CDR3 nucleotides: TGTGCCAGCAGCGGAGGGACTAGCGGGAGCGAGACCCAGTACTTC. Translated, it gives CASSGGTSGSETQYF.

The gene calls are TRBV18 and TRBJ2-7, with a tentative D call TRBD2 (6 bases). The CDR3 sequence is 15 residues long. V lost 4 bases, J lost 1 base, and 14 bases lay in between. Germline-derived CDR1 and CDR2 are KGHSH and LQKENI. This CDR3 reads CASSLEGKGSYEQYF. CDR3 DNA: TGTGCCAGCTCACTGGAGGGTAAAGGGTCCTACGAGCAGTACTTC.

This chain connects TRBV7-8 to TRBJ2-7, with D possibly matching TRBD1 (6 bases). The V and J ends lost 5 bases and 7 bases respectively, with 21 bases between them. The CDR3 totals 15 residues. Per germline, CDR1 SGHVS and CDR2 FQNEAQ. The chain's CDR3 is CASSPTVGQTREQYF. The DNA of the CDR3 is TGTGCCAGCAGCCCTACCGTAGGACAGACTCGTGAGCAGTACTTC.

The J gene is TRBJ1-2, the V gene TRBV27; D not certain. This CDR3 is 14 amino acids long. With 2 bases removed from V and 4 bases from J, the gap between germline ends came to 11 bases. Per the germline V gene, CDR1 is MNHEY and CDR2 is SMNVEV (reference sequence). The CDR3: CASSLKPRVYGYTF. Written as DNA, the CDR3 is TGTGCCAGCAGTTTAAAACCACGAGTCTATGGCTACACCTTC.

J is TRBJ2-7 and V is TRBV19; D is perhaps TRBD1 or TRBD2 (5 bases each). The CDR3 is 13 amino acids. The germline V and J ends were trimmed by 5 bases and 0 bases, with 8 bases remaining between them. CDR1 LNHDA and CDR2 SQIVND come from the germline V gene (reference sequence). CDR3 bases: TGTGCCAGTAGTGGGACGAACTCCTACGAGCAGTACTTC. Protein product: CASSGTNSYEQYF.

A few counts support this clone. The chain combines TRBV7-2 with TRBJ1-2; D unclear. V was cut by 6 bases and J by 8 bases, with 13 bases left in between. This CDR3 has 12 amino acids. CDR1 is SGHTA, CDR2 FQGNSA, per germline. The DNA for the CDR3 is TGTGCCAGCAGGGATTCTAGGGAAGGCTACACCTTC. Translation gives CASRDSREGYTF.